This TCR beta chain comes out of a study of T cells in Graves' hyperthyroidism and ophthalmopathy. Any patient presenting with uncontrolled infection, other autoimmune disease, pregnancy or lactation was left out. A roughly 10 ml volume of fresh peripheral blood provided the PBMCs. Germline CDR1 reads MNHNS; CDR2 reads SASEGT. The germline V and J ends were trimmed by 6 bases and 1 base, with 12 bases remaining between them. The CDR3 runs 14 residues. TCR beta CDR3 regions were amplified from RNA transcripts. A first-round RT-PCR of the TCR CDR3 used the HTBI primer set. TCRdb used MiXCR to reprocess the multiplex PCR reads, holding one entry per CDR3 protein. Among about half a million distinct CDR3 sequences listed, less than 20% were seen once.

The chain joins TRBV6-1 to TRBJ1-1; no definite D call. The source material was blood. The TCR originated in a man aged 35-49 years with Graves' ophthalmopathy. CDR3 DNA sequence: TGTGCCAGCAGCCACACCTGGGAGAACACTGAAGCTTTCTTT. It yields the protein CASSHTWENTEAFF.